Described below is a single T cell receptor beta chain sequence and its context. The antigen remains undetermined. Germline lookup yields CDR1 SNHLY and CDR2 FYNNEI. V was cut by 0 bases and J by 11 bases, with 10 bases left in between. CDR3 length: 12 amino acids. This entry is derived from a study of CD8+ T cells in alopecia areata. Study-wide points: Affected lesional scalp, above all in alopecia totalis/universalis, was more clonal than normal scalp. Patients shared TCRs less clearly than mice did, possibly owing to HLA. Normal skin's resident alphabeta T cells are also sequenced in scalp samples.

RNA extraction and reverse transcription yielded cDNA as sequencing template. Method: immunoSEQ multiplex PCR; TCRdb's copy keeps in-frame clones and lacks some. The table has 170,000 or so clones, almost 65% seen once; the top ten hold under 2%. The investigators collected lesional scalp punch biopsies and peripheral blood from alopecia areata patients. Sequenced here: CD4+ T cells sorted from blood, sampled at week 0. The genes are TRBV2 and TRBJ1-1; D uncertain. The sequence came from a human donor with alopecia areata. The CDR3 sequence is CASSEARSEAFF. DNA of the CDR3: TGTGCCAGCAGTGAAGCGAGAAGCGAGGCTTTCTTT. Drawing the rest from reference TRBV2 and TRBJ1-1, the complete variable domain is EPEVTQTPSHQVTQMGQEVILRCVPISNHLYFYWYRQILGQKVEFLVSFYNNEISEKSEIFDDQFSVERPDGSNFTLKIRSTKLEDSAMYFCASSEARSEAFFGQGTRLTVV.